These 28 T cell receptor beta chains were sequenced from one sample in a study of cytomegalovirus exposure and HLA in healthy donors (dated by TCRdb to the late 2010s). The protocol used for the library was the immunoSEQ multiplex PCR assay. For the multiplex PCR, a mixture combining 60 forward primers for TCR Vbeta segments and 13 reverse primers for TCR Jbeta segments was used. TCRdb limited this immuneACCESS table to in-frame rearrangements with V and J called. A share of clones is missing; checked studies link under half to unresolved V genes, and the rest is unexplained. The sample yields more than 150,000 clones; more than 65% were counted once. The ten biggest clones cover around 1.2% of the sample. The sample was PBMCs. The receptors were gathered from a girl aged 2-10 years in good health and CMV-seropositive.

The sample holds one count of this clone. The chain recombines TRBV9 with TRBJ2-3, with 9 positions matching TRBD2. Germline V CDR1 and CDR2: SGDLS, YYNGEE. The length of the CDR3 is 15 residues. The trim removed 2 bases at V and 2 bases at J, leaving 3 bases unmatched. In DNA, the CDR3 is TGTGCCAGCAGCGTTCCTAGCGGGACCACAGATACGCAGTATTTT. This gives the protein CASSVPSGTTDTQYF.

The genes are TRBV4-2 and TRBJ2-2; D perhaps matches TRBD2 (6 bases). Germline-derived CDR1 and CDR2 are LGHNA and YNFKEQ. Deletions cut 0 bases from V and 4 bases from J, with 15 bases between. The CDR3 extends over 17 amino acids. CDR3 sequence (DNA): TGTGCCAGCAGCCAAGACGAGGATGGGGGAGGCACCGGGGAGCTGTTTTTT. Protein sequence: CASSQDEDGGGTGELFF.

This chain connects TRBV28 to TRBJ1-1; weak D call: TRBD1 (6 bases). The germline CDR1 and CDR2 sequences are MDHEN and SYDVKM. The CDR3 totals 15 residues. Deletions cut 5 bases from V and 2 bases from J, with 15 bases between. The CDR3 nucleotides read TGTGCCAGCAGTAGAACAGGGTGGGGTAACACTGAAGCTTTCTTT. Translated: CASSRTGWGNTEAFF.

This sequence joins TRBV6-4 and TRBJ2-3; 9 bases agree with TRBD2. Germline V gene sequence: CDR1 MRHNA, CDR2 SNTAGT. With 5 bases clipped from V and 5 bases from J, the junction kept 8 bases outside the gene matches. CDR3 length equals 15 residues. Here the CDR3 reads CASSRAGGRGDTQYF. Written as DNA, the CDR3 is TGTGCCAGCAGTAGGGCGGGAGGGCGTGGAGATACGCAGTATTTT.

This sequence joins TRBV6-5 and TRBJ1-2; TRBD1 matches at 8 bases. The CDR3 covers 16 residues. The trim removed 3 bases at V and 4 bases at J, leaving 10 bases unmatched. Germline CDR1 is MNHEY and CDR2 is SVGAGI. The CDR3 nucleotides are TGTGCCAGCAGTTATCTATCGGGACAGGTCCCCTATGGCTACACCTTC. Its translation is CASSYLSGQVPYGYTF.

This sequence joins TRBV30 and TRBJ1-5; 7 bases fit TRBD1. The J segment lost 4 bases and the V segment lost 5 bases, leaving 5 bases of the junction unmatched. The V gene's germline CDR1 is GTSNPN and CDR2 SVGIG (reference sequence). This CDR3 spans 13 amino acids. The CDR3 DNA reads TGTGCCTGGGCCGGACAGGCAAATCAGCCCCAGCATTTT. Translation: CAWAGQANQPQHF.

V and J are TRBV15 and TRBJ1-1, with D uncertain. The V and J ends lost 4 bases and 1 base respectively, with 4 bases between them. The germline CDR1 and CDR2 sequences are LNHNV and YYDKDF (reference sequence). The CDR3 is 12 amino acids. For the CDR3, the DNA is TGTGCCACCAGCACAGGGAACACTGAAGCTTTCTTT. It encodes CATSTGNTEAFF.

The chain combines TRBV21-1 with TRBJ2-3; the table gives TRBD2 as D, unverified against the DNA. TRBV21-1 is listed as a pseudogene. The CDR3 consists of 19 residues. CDR3 sequence (DNA): TGTGCCAGCAGCCCCCTCCACGCTGCCACTAGGATTAGCACAGATACGCAGTATTTT. Encoded protein: CASSPLHAATRISTDTQYF.

This clone was seen just once. The V and J genes are TRBV9 and TRBJ1-3; 7 nucleotides match TRBD1. The V gene's germline CDR1 is SGDLS and CDR2 YYNGEE. Germline trimming cut 3 bases from V and 4 bases from J; bases unmatched to any gene: 7. The CDR3 extends over 15 amino acids. The DNA of the CDR3 is TGTGCCAGCAGCGAGCGACAGGGTGTCGGAAACACCATATATTTT. Translating gives CASSERQGVGNTIYF.

J is TRBJ1-1 and V is TRBV14; 7 bases fit TRBD1. Trimming removed 1 base from V and 5 bases from J; junction bases left unmatched: 16. In germline, CDR1 is SGHDN, CDR2 FVKESK. This CDR3 has 18 amino acids. The CDR3 region is CASSQAKGASWRGTEAFF. The CDR3 bases are TGTGCCAGCAGCCAAGCTAAGGGGGCTAGTTGGAGGGGTACTGAAGCTTTCTTT.

The chain has TRBV16 and TRBJ2-7; D not resolved. Trimming left V 4 bases short and J 4 bases short, with 11 bases between. The CDR3 length is 13 residues. Germline CDR1 KGHSY, CDR2 FQNENV. CDR3: CASSPTVGYEQYF. Written as DNA, the CDR3 is TGTGCCAGCAGCCCCACAGTAGGATACGAGCAGTACTTC.

The V call is TRBV9, the J call TRBJ2-1; possible D gene TRBD1, 6 bases. In germline, CDR1 is SGDLS, CDR2 YYNGEE. Trimming removed 4 bases at V and 7 bases at J, with 15 bases between. The CDR3 has 14 residues. The CDR3 nucleotides read TGTGCCAGCAGCTTGCAGGGGCAAAAAAATGAGCAGTTCTTC. This sequence encodes CASSLQGQKNEQFF.

CDR3 in DNA: TGTGCCAGTACCGTCCGACAAACTCACAATGAGCAGTTCTTC. Translating it yields CASTVRQTHNEQFF. The chain is built from TRBV19 and TRBJ2-1; D gene ambiguous. Germline lookup yields CDR1 LNHDA and CDR2 SQIVND (reference sequence). CDR3 length: 14 amino acids. V dropped 7 bases and J dropped 5 bases, with 15 bases sitting between them.

The chain employs TRBV2 and TRBJ2-1; 7 positions agree with TRBD2. This CDR3 spans 14 amino acids. The germline gives CDR1 SNHLY, CDR2 FYNNEI. The trim removed 10 bases at V and 5 bases at J, leaving 11 bases unmatched. The CDR3 loop reads CATPGRALNNEQFF. CDR3 nucleotide sequence: TGTGCCACCCCGGGGAGGGCCCTCAACAATGAGCAGTTCTTC.

This chain connects TRBV2 to TRBJ2-5; 7 nucleotides match TRBD2. The J call is uncertain, as TRBJ2-7 better fits the DNA end. Germline values: CDR1 SNHLY, CDR2 FYNNEI. The CDR3 loop spans 14 amino acids. The DNA for the CDR3 is TGTGCCAGCGTCAGTGCGGGAGCTGGGTACGAGCAGTACTTC. It is translated as CASVSAGAGYEQYF.

V is TRBV4-1 and J is TRBJ1-1; 7 bases line up with TRBD1. Germline V gives CDR1 MGHRA, CDR2 YSYEKL. The trim removed 0 bases at V and 0 bases at J, leaving 7 bases unmatched. The CDR3 loop spans 17 amino acids. CDR3 region: CASSQEPPGQMNTEAFF. For the CDR3, the DNA is TGCGCCAGCAGCCAAGAGCCACCGGGACAGATGAACACTGAAGCTTTCTTT.

This clone was seen more than once but under ten times. The chain recombines TRBV7-6 with TRBJ1-1, with unresolved D. Trimming took off 2 bases at V and 7 bases at J, with 11 bases between the two ends. The CDR3 spans 13 residues. CDR1 and CDR2 from the germline V gene are SGHVS and FNYEAQ. CDR3 region: CASSLLASGEAFF. The DNA for the CDR3 is TGTGCCAGCAGCTTATTGGCCTCGGGTGAAGCTTTCTTT.

The chain joins TRBV21-1 to TRBJ1-4. TRBV21-1 is assigned pseudogene status. The CDR3 covers 13 residues. DNA for the CDR3: TGTGCCAGCACAATTCGATCGGGTGAAAAACTGTTTTTT. The encoded protein is CASTIRSGEKLFF.

This clone appeared once. The chain is built from TRBV7-6 and TRBJ1-3, with 8 bases lining up with TRBD1. Germline V gene lookup returns CDR1 SGHVS and CDR2 FNYEAQ. V was pared by 3 bases and J by 2 bases, with 6 bases of the junction left unmatched. The CDR3 extends over 16 amino acids. CDR3 bases: TGTGCCAGCAGCTTCCGACAGGGGCCCACTGGAAACACCATATATTTT. The encoded protein is CASSFRQGPTGNTIYF.

This chain connects TRBV6-5 to TRBJ1-1; D possibly corresponds to TRBD1 (5 bases). The ends were cut back, 5 bases at V and 3 bases at J, with 16 bases in the middle. The CDR3 totals 15 residues. In germline, CDR1 is MNHEY, CDR2 SVGAGI. The DNA for the CDR3 is TGTGCCAGCAGTCCCTTGGGAGCGGGGGACACTGAAGCTTTCTTT. Protein product: CASSPLGAGDTEAFF.

In the case of this clone: The junction differs from germline at one of its ends, possibly a read error. Other DNA sequences within the sample encode an identical CDR3. V and J are TRBV19 and TRBJ2-3; 8 bases fit TRBD2. The CDR3 has 13 residues. Germline V gene sequence: CDR1 LNHDA, CDR2 SQIVND (reference sequence). The CDR3 spells CASAWTSTDTQYF. The CDR3 coding sequence is TGTGCCAGTGCGTGGACTAGCACGGATACGCAGTATTTT.

The chain is built from TRBV5-4 and TRBJ1-3; 7 nucleotides align to TRBD1. The V gene's germline CDR1 is SGHNT and CDR2 YYREEE (reference sequence). The CDR3 spans 15 residues. Losses at the gene ends were 0 bases for V and 5 bases for J; bases not matched to a gene: 5. The DNA of the CDR3 is TGTGCCAGCAGCTTGGGAGGGACAGCCCGAAACACCATATATTTT. Protein sequence: CASSLGGTARNTIYF.

This clone showed up just once. This chain connects TRBV6-1 to TRBJ1-2; 7 bases are a match to TRBD1. The CDR3 runs to 15 residues. CDR1 MNHNS and CDR2 SASEGT come from the germline V gene. V lost 7 bases and J lost 3; bases outside the gene matches: 11. DNA of the CDR3: TGTGCCAGCATTCAAACATACCAGGGGGACTATGGCTACACCTTC. Translating it yields CASIQTYQGDYGYTF.

This sequence joins TRBV5-4 and TRBJ2-5; TRBD2 agrees at 14 bases. The V segment lost 4 bases and the J segment 5 bases; nucleotides outside the gene matches: 7. CDR1 is SGHNT and CDR2 is YYREEE in the germline V gene (reference sequence). The length of the CDR3 is 16 residues. CDR3 sequence reads: CASSLGTSGRLETQYF. CDR3 bases: TGTGCCAGCAGCCTAGGGACTAGCGGGAGATTGGAGACCCAGTACTTC.

The chain joins TRBV23-1 to TRBJ1-6; D may be TRBD1 (6 bases). TRBV23-1 is sorted into the ORF group, with uncertain function. The V end was cut by 9 bases, the J end by 7 bases, with 13 bases between. The CDR3 is made up of 13 amino acids. For the CDR3, the DNA is TGCGCCAGAAGAGACAGGACGAATTCACCCCTCCACTTT. Translated, it gives CARRDRTNSPLHF.

This clone was picked up a small number of times. This chain uses TRBV2 with TRBJ2-7, with 12 bases aligning to TRBD2. The germline V gene encodes CDR1 SNHLY and CDR2 FYNNEI. Losses at the gene ends were 8 bases for V and 4 bases for J; bases not matched to a gene: 12. This CDR3 contains 16 residues. The CDR3 spells CASFGPGLAGLYEQYF. In nucleotides, the CDR3 is TGTGCCAGCTTTGGGCCAGGACTAGCGGGACTTTACGAGCAGTACTTC.

This chain uses TRBV6-1 with TRBJ1-2; D not certain. Trimming left V 5 bases short and J 4 bases short, with 11 bases between. CDR1 and CDR2 (germline): MNHNS, SASEGT. There are 13 residues in the CDR3. CDR3 bases: TGTGCCAGCAGTAACCCTGAGGGCTATGGCTACACCTTC. Residues: CASSNPEGYGYTF.

The genes are TRBV5-5 and TRBJ2-7; D is uncertain. V gave up 0 bases and J gave up 0 bases, with 10 bases separating them. From germline, CDR1 is SGHKS and CDR2 YYEKEE (reference sequence). The CDR3 has 15 residues. The CDR3 DNA reads TGTGCCAGCAGCTTGGCGGCGGATATCTCCTACGAGCAGTACTTC. Its translation: CASSLAADISYEQYF.